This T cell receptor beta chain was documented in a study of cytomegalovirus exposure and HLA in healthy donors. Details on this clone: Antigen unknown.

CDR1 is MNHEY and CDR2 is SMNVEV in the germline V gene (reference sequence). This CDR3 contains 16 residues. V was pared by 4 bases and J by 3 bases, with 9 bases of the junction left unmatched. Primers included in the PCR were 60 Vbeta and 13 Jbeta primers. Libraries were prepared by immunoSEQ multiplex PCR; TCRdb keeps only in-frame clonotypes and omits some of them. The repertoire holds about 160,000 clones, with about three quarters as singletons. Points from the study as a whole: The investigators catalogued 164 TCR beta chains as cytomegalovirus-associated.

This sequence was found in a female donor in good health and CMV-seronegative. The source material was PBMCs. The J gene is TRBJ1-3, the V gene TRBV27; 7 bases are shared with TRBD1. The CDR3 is CASSSLQGIVGNTIYF. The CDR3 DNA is TGTGCCAGCAGTTCCCTACAGGGGATCGTTGGAAACACCATATATTTT.